A single sample is the source of the 32 T cell receptor beta chains below, sequenced in a study of molecular identifiers for immune sequencing clone quantification (dated by TCRdb to about 2018). Receptor amplification or capture employed PCR. Data came from an Illumina HiSeq 4000. Clones were called with MiXCR by TCRdb after fastp trimmed the public reads at Q25, and only in-frame beta chains were retained. Each CDR3 protein appears once, grouped with its most common genes and DNA. The sample records approximately 670,000 distinct CDR3 sequences, around 20% of which are singletons. 0.85% to 0.9% of the sample is in the top ten clones. The sequencing input was naive CD8+ T cells from blood, with Jurkat cell RNA spiked in. This specimen's cell subset or site label, per the study, means: FACS-sorted CD8+CD4-CCR7+CD45RA+ naive T cells. These receptors all stem from a human donor in good health. Some libraries in this study had Jurkat cell RNA spiked in.

V is TRBV14 and J is TRBJ2-7; a weak D match, TRBD2 (5 bases). The CDR3 covers 19 residues. V lost 0 bases and J lost 3, with 24 bases in between. The germline V gene has CDR1 SGHDN and CDR2 FVKESK. The CDR3 sequence: CASSQDAVGLAAGYYEQYF. CDR3 nucleotides: TGTGCCAGCAGCCAAGATGCAGTTGGGCTAGCAGCTGGATACTACGAGCAGTACTTC.

A single count supports this clonotype. The CDR3 end shows no conserved phenylalanine or tryptophan, and so a read error is likely. V is TRBV4-3 and J is TRBJ1-1, with D tentatively TRBD1 (6 bases). Germline assignment: CDR1 LGHNA and CDR2 YSLEER. Trimming stripped 4 bases from V and 0 bases from J, with 9 bases between. The CDR3 extends over 14 amino acids. CDR3 in DNA: TGCGCCAGCAGCCCACGGACAGTGAACACTGAAGCTTTCCTT. As protein: CASSPRTVNTEAFL.

The sample holds many counts of this clonotype. The CDR3, as DNA: TGTGCCAGCCGCCAAAGTGGACACTCGGCCAAAAACATTCAGTACTTC. This codes for CASRQSGHSAKNIQYF. The chain has TRBV6-1 and TRBJ2-4; TRBD1 is a possible D gene (5 bases). CDR1 is MNHNS, CDR2 SASEGT, per germline. V lost 8 bases, J lost 1 base, and 18 bases lay in between. This CDR3 is built from 16 residues.

The rearrangement uses TRBV6-2 or TRBV6-3 and TRBJ1-2; TRBD1 is a possible D gene (5 bases). The CDR3 covers 17 residues. Trimming pared 7 bases from V and 1 base from J, leaving 22 bases between. CDR1 and CDR2 from the germline V gene are MNHEY and SVGEGT. CDR3: CASTHRDSRVYNYGYTF. CDR3 DNA: TGTGCCAGCACCCACCGGGACTCCAGGGTTTATAACTATGGCTACACCTTC.

This clonotype was picked up many times. V and J are TRBV29-1 and TRBJ2-2; D remains unclear. Germline CDR1 is SQVTM and CDR2 is ANQGSEA. Trimming took off 1 base at V and 6 bases at J, with 9 bases between the two ends. CDR3 length: 13 residues. The CDR3 DNA reads TGCAGCGTTGAAGTAAAGGTCCCCGGGGAGCTGTTTTTT. Translated: CSVEVKVPGELFF.

This clonotype was recorded many times. This chain links TRBV4-1 with TRBJ1-5; D possibly corresponds to TRBD1 (5 bases). CDR3 length equals 16 residues. Germline V gene sequence: CDR1 MGHRA, CDR2 YSYEKL. Trimming left V 0 bases short and J 2 bases short, with 11 bases between. CDR3 coding DNA: TGCGCCAGCAGCCAAGATTTGGGGGTCGGCAATCAGCCCCAGCATTTT. Translated: CASSQDLGVGNQPQHF.

This clonotype was counted many times. The chain employs TRBV6-5 and TRBJ1-1, with a weak D call TRBD1 (6 bases). The CDR3 extends over 17 amino acids. Trimming removed 8 bases at V and 5 bases at J, with 27 bases between. Germline lookup yields CDR1 MNHEY and CDR2 SVGAGI. The CDR3 DNA reads TGTGCCAGCTCCCCCCGGGTATGGGGGGCCAAGGGGACTGAAGCTTTCTTT. It yields the protein CASSPRVWGAKGTEAFF.

This clonotype was recorded many times. The rearrangement links TRBV6-6 to TRBJ2-7; 9 bases fit TRBD1. The V segment lost 2 bases and the J segment 5 bases; nucleotides outside the gene matches: 7. Germline assignment: CDR1 MNHNY and CDR2 SVGAGI (reference sequence). The CDR3 is 15 amino acids. CDR3 sequence (DNA): TGTGCCAGCAGTTACATACAGGGGGCCCGGGACGAGCAGTACTTC. This encodes CASSYIQGARDEQYF.

The sample holds many counts of this clonotype. The chain is built from TRBV20-1 and TRBJ2-7; D gene unclear. V lost 0 bases and J lost 1, with 10 bases in between. The CDR3 has 14 amino acids. CDR1 is DFQATT and CDR2 is SNEGSKA in the germline V gene (reference sequence). The CDR3 bases are TGCAGTGCTAGAGATAAAGGAAGGTCCTACGAGCAGTACTTC. Translated, it gives CSARDKGRSYEQYF.

This clonotype was detected ten times or more. This chain links TRBV12-3 or TRBV12-4 with TRBJ2-7; maybe TRBD2 (5 bases). The CDR3 has 13 amino acids. Trimming cost V 3 bases and J 5 bases, with 11 bases left between them. As DNA, the CDR3 is TGTGCCAGCAGTTTGAAGAGCGGAAACGAGCAGTACTTC. Translated: CASSLKSGNEQYF.

Many counts were recorded for this clonotype. V and J are TRBV7-9 and TRBJ1-1, with D tentatively TRBD1 (5 bases). This CDR3 is built from 14 residues. Trimming left V 7 bases short and J 6 bases short, with 18 bases between. Germline values: CDR1 SEHNR, CDR2 FQNEAQ (reference sequence). CDR3 DNA: TGTGCCAGCACCCTTAGTGGGGGAGAGGCTGAAGCTTTCTTT. It is translated as CASTLSGGEAEAFF.

The sample holds many counts of this clonotype. V and J are TRBV29-1 and TRBJ2-1; 8 bases agree with TRBD2. This CDR3 region has 13 residues. The J segment lost 8 bases and the V segment lost 6 bases, leaving 9 bases of the junction unmatched. Germline V lookup: CDR1 SQVTM, CDR2 ANQGSEA. Here the CDR3 DNA reads TGCAGCGTCCACTTGACTAGCGAGGATGAGCAGTTCTTC. Translating gives CSVHLTSEDEQFF.

This clonotype was recorded many times. The gene calls are TRBV2 and TRBJ2-3; 8 bases map to TRBD1. Germline CDR1 SNHLY, CDR2 FYNNEI. The V and J ends lost 3 bases and 1 base, in that order; junction bases with no gene match: 9. The CDR3 covers 17 residues. The CDR3 nucleotides read TGTGCCAGCAGTGATGCAGGGGGCGTGAGTGGCACAGATACGCAGTATTTT. The encoded protein is CASSDAGGVSGTDTQYF.

The V and J genes are TRBV2 and TRBJ2-2; 10 bases match TRBD2. Germline V lookup: CDR1 SNHLY, CDR2 FYNNEI. Germline trimming cut 7 bases from V and 0 bases from J; bases unmatched to any gene: 23. The CDR3 runs to 22 residues. CDR3 protein: CASNPAGRTSGTNIPNTGELFF. CDR3 nucleotides: TGTGCCAGCAATCCAGCGGGCAGGACTAGCGGAACCAATATCCCGAACACCGGGGAGCTGTTTTTT.

This clonotype was found many times. The chain employs TRBV20-1 and TRBJ2-7; possibly TRBD1 for D (5 bases). The V gene lost 6 bases and the J gene lost 2 bases, with 11 bases spanning the gap. In germline, CDR1 is DFQATT, CDR2 SNEGSKA (reference sequence). The CDR3 totals 12 residues. The CDR3 nucleotides are TGCAGTGCAAGGTCGGACACCTACGAGCAGTACTTC. Residues: CSARSDTYEQYF.

This chain connects TRBV7-9 to TRBJ2-2, with D uncertain. From germline, CDR1 is SEHNR and CDR2 FQNEAQ (reference sequence). The CDR3 loop spans 13 amino acids. Trimming stripped 3 bases from V and 6 bases from J, with 8 bases between. The CDR3 DNA sequence: TGTGCCAGCAGCTTGCTCAGGTCCGGGGAGCTGTTTTTT. It specifies CASSLLRSGELFF.

This clonotype was observed a handful of times. CDR3 sequence reads: CASSYSGSSLPDTQYF. For the CDR3, the DNA is TGTGCCAGCAGTTACTCGGGCTCTAGTCTGCCAGATACGCAGTATTTT. The V gene is TRBV6-5, the J gene TRBJ2-3; D not certain. Between the trimmed V and J ends, which lost 0 bases and 4 bases, there was a span of 14 bases. CDR1 is MNHEY and CDR2 is SVGAGI in the germline V gene. The CDR3 is 16 amino acids.

This clonotype occurred many times. The V call is TRBV9, the J call TRBJ1-1; D remains unclear. Germline-derived CDR1 and CDR2 are SGDLS and YYNGEE. CDR3 length: 13 residues. V was clipped by 1 base and J by 2 bases, with 6 bases between them. CDR3: CASSVTANTEAFF. The CDR3 DNA reads as TGTGCCAGCAGCGTAACAGCCAACACTGAAGCTTTCTTT.

The V call is TRBV11-2, the J call TRBJ2-2, with a weak D call TRBD1 (6 bases). The CDR3 consists of 16 residues. Per germline, CDR1 SGHAT and CDR2 FQNNGV. V was cut by 5 bases and J by 3 bases, with 16 bases left in between. CDR3 protein: CASSQGQNLYTGELFF. The CDR3 DNA sequence: TGTGCCAGCAGCCAAGGACAGAACCTGTACACCGGGGAGCTGTTTTTT.

Remarks on this clonotype: One base away lies a much larger clone, so this may be a sequencing read error. The missing conserved phenylalanine or tryptophan at the end of this CDR3 makes a read error likely. The V gene is TRBV7-6, the J gene TRBJ1-1, with D possibly TRBD1 on 6 matching bases. The CDR3 has 17 amino acids. With 1 base removed from V and 3 bases from J, the gap between germline ends came to 18 bases. In germline, CDR1 is SGHVS, CDR2 FNYEAQ. The CDR3 is CASSLDLTGFFDTEAFS. For the CDR3, the DNA is TGTGCCAGCAGCTTAGATCTTACAGGGTTTTTTGACACTGAAGCTTTCTCT.

This clonotype appeared many times. The V gene is TRBV29-1, the J gene TRBJ1-2, with D tentatively TRBD1 (6 bases). The CDR3 totals 10 residues. Germline V gives CDR1 SQVTM, CDR2 ANQGSEA. The ends were cut back, 4 bases at V and 6 bases at J, with 6 bases in the middle. CDR3 in amino acids: CSVAGDGYTF. The CDR3 DNA sequence: TGCAGCGTTGCAGGGGATGGCTACACCTTC.

This clonotype was detected ten times or more. The J gene is TRBJ2-3, the V gene TRBV7-9; D may be TRBD2 (6 bases). V shed 1 base and J shed 5 bases, with 16 bases lying between them. Germline lookup yields CDR1 SEHNR and CDR2 FQNEAQ (reference sequence). CDR3 size: 16 residues. CDR3 in DNA: TGTGCCAGCAGCTTAGAGGATAGCTCGGGGGAAGATACGCAGTATTTT. Translation gives CASSLEDSSGEDTQYF.

A note on this clonotype: A read error may produce the germline difference seen at one junction end. This chain joins TRBV6-2 or TRBV6-3 and TRBJ2-1; no definite D call. Germline CDR1 is MNHEY and CDR2 is SVGEGT. This CDR3 has 12 amino acids. CDR3 nucleotides: TGTGCCAGCAGTTACTCACTAAATGAGCGGTTCTTC. This translates into CASSYSLNERFF.

The table lists this clonotype with many counts. The chain carries TRBV25-1 and TRBJ2-2; TRBD2 matches at 9 bases. J was trimmed by 0 bases and V by 6 bases; bases with no gene match: 5. This CDR3 contains 16 residues. Germline lookup yields CDR1 MGHDK and CDR2 SYGVNS. For the CDR3, the DNA is TGTGCCAGCAGCCCGACTAGCGGACCGAACACCGGGGAGCTGTTTTTT. Residues: CASSPTSGPNTGELFF. The variable domain in full, with the rest retrieved from reference TRBV25-1 and TRBJ2-2, is EADIYQTPRYLVIGTGKKITLECSQTMGHDKMYWYQQDPGMELHLIHYSYGVNSTEKGDLSSESTVSRIRTEHFPLTLESARPSHTSQYLCASSPTSGPNTGELFFGEGSRLTVL.

Remarks on this clonotype: A much larger clonotype is one base distant, so this may be a read error. The rearrangement links TRBV5-5 to TRBJ2-6; D may be TRBD1 (5 bases). CDR3 length: 21 residues. Per the germline V gene, CDR1 is SGHKS and CDR2 is YYEKEE (reference sequence). CDR3 sequence: CACSLGQGITTQIAGANVLTF. Written as DNA, the CDR3 is TGTGCCTGCAGCTTGGGGCAGGGTATCACAACCCAGATCGCTGGGGCCAACGTCCTGACTTTC.

Ten or more counts support this clonotype. In nucleotides, the CDR3 is TGTGCCAGCAGCTTAGGTCAGTCCCGGACTGAAGCTTTCTTT. Its protein product is CASSLGQSRTEAFF. The chain uses TRBV7-6 and TRBJ1-1; D is unclear. Trimming stripped 1 base from V and 5 bases from J, with 11 bases between. The CDR3 contains 14 residues. Germline assignment: CDR1 SGHVS and CDR2 FNYEAQ.

Turning to this clonotype: Since no conserved phenylalanine or tryptophan closes the CDR3, a read error is the likely cause. The rearrangement uses TRBV4-3 and TRBJ2-5; 9 bases are a match to TRBD2. The CDR3 has 15 amino acids. Germline V gene lookup returns CDR1 LGHNA and CDR2 YSLEER. The ends lost 5 bases at V and 2 bases at J; junction bases unmatched: 6. This chain's CDR3 is CASSSSLAGQETQYL. CDR3 DNA: TGCGCCAGCAGCTCTAGCCTAGCGGGACAAGAGACCCAGTACCTC.

This clonotype was observed at least ten times. The chain links TRBV5-1 to TRBJ2-5; possibly TRBD2 for D (7 bases). The CDR3 spans 16 residues. Trimming left V 8 bases short and J 5 bases short, with 25 bases between. Germline CDR1 reads SGHRS; CDR2 reads YFSETQ. The CDR3 protein is CARLPRGGPKRETQYF. For the CDR3, the DNA is TGCGCCAGGCTTCCAAGGGGGGGGCCCAAACGGGAGACCCAGTACTTC.

The table lists this clonotype with a few counts. V and J are TRBV19 and TRBJ1-5; 7 bases align to TRBD1. The germline V gene encodes CDR1 LNHDA and CDR2 SQIVND (reference sequence). This CDR3 contains 15 residues. V trimming: 1 base; J trimming: 1 base; junction bases outside the gene matches: 1. The CDR3 DNA follows: TGTGCCAGTAGTATAGTGGGACAGAGCAATCAGCCCCAGCATTTT. Translated: CASSIVGQSNQPQHF.

V is TRBV5-8 and J is TRBJ2-7, with D possibly TRBD2 on 5 matching bases. With 3 bases removed from V and 2 bases from J, the gap between germline ends came to 9 bases. Germline CDR1 and CDR2: SGHTS and YDEGEE. The length of the CDR3 is 13 residues. The chain's CDR3 is CASSWGDTYEQYF. In nucleotides, the CDR3 is TGTGCCAGCAGCTGGGGAGACACCTACGAGCAGTACTTC. Combining the CDR3 with reference TRBV5-8 and TRBJ2-7 gives the whole variable domain EAGVTQSPTHLIKTRGQQATLRCSPISGHTSVYWYQQALGLGLQFLLWYDEGEERNRGNFPPRFSGRQFPNYSSELNVNALELEDSALYLCASSWGDTYEQYFGPGTRLTVT.

At least ten counts were recorded for this clonotype. The V call is TRBV29-1, the J call TRBJ1-2; no reliable D call. This CDR3 spans 13 amino acids. Trimming took off 8 bases at V and 8 bases at J, with 21 bases between the two ends. CDR1 is SQVTM and CDR2 is ANQGSEA in the germline V gene. The CDR3 DNA is TGCAGCTGTTTCGGGGAATGGCTAGGAGGCTACACCTTC. It is translated as CSCFGEWLGGYTF.

J is TRBJ2-3 and V is TRBV19, with D tentatively TRBD2 (5 bases). The CDR3 spans 14 residues. The germline CDR1 and CDR2 sequences are LNHDA and SQIVND (reference sequence). V lost 0 bases and J 3 bases, leaving 7 bases between the germline ends. CDR3 coding DNA: TGTGCCAGTAGTATAGACCGGGGAACAGATACGCAGTATTTT. This encodes CASSIDRGTDTQYF.